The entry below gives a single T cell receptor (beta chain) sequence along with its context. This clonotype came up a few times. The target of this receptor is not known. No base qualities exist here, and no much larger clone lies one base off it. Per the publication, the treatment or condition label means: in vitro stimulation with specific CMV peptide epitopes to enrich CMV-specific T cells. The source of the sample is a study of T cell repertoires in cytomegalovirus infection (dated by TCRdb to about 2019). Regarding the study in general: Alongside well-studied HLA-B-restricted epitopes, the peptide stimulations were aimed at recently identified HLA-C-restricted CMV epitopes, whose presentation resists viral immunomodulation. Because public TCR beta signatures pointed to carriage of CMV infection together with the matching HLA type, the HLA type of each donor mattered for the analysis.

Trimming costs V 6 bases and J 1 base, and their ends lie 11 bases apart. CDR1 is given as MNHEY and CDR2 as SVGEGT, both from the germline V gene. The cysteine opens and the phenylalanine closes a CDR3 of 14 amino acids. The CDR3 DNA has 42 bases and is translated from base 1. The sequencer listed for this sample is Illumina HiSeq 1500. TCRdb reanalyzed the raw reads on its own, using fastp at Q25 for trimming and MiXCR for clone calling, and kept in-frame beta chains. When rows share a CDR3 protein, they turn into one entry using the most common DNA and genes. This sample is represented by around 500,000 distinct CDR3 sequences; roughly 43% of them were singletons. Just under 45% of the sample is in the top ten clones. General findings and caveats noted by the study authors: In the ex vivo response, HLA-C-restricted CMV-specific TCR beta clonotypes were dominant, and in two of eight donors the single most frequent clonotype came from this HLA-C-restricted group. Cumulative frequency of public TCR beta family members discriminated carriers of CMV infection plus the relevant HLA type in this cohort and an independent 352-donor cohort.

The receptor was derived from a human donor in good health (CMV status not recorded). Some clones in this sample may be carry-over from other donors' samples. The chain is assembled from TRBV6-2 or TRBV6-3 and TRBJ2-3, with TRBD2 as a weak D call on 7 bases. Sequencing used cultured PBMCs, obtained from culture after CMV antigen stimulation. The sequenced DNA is TGTGCCAGCAGATGGGGGGGGCGCACAGATACGCAGTATTTT. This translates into CASRWGGRTDTQYF.